This T cell receptor beta chain was observed in a study of vaccination and CD4 T cells after COVID-19. Across the whole study: Convalescent cases comprised several mild and one severe, all SARS-CoV-2 positive by nasal swab PCR. Control cultures received a CEFX pool, an HIV-1 Nef pool, or no peptide. Overlapping spike peptides of SARS-CoV-2, HCoV-NL63, HCoV-OC43 and HCoV-229E stimulated the cells.

Treatment described: roughly 11-day PBMC culture with coronavirus spike peptide pools or control peptides (ViraFEST assay). Fresh IL-2 medium was used to replace half of the medium on days 3 and 7. For this clonotype: Its specificity is unknown.

Oncomine TCR Beta short-read sequencing was applied to DNA from cultured CD4+ T cells. TCRdb called the PCR reads again in MiXCR, with one record for every CDR3 protein. The profile shows about 3,500 distinct CDR3 sequences, around two fifths of them singletons. V was trimmed by 3 bases and J by 3 bases, leaving 14 bases between them. The CDR3 spans 15 residues. Looked up from germline, CDR1 is SEHNR and CDR2 is FQNEAQ (reference sequence). Sequencing used CD4+ T cells from blood, cultured in vitro. The rearrangement links TRBV7-9 to TRBJ1-1; D may be TRBD1 (6 bases). The receptor's source is a human donor who had recovered from COVID-19. Here the CDR3 DNA reads TGTGCCAGCAGCTTGGGGGGCCCGGCGGACACTGAAGCTTTCTTT. Amino acid sequence: CASSLGGPADTEAFF.